This T cell receptor beta chain was retrieved from a study of glioma-infiltrating T cells after dendritic cell vaccination. TCRdb's copy holds only in-frame clones and misses some; the assay was immunoSEQ multiplex PCR. The sample shows fewer than 85,000 clones, approximately 81% of them seen only once. Losses at the gene ends were 5 bases for V and 5 bases for J; bases not matched to a gene: 11. Germline-derived CDR1 and CDR2 are MNHNY and SVGAGI (reference sequence). This CDR3 spans 15 amino acids. This chain joins TRBV6-6 and TRBJ2-5, with 7 positions matching TRBD1. Material: blood, obtained before dendritic cell vaccination. This clonotype originated in a human donor with glioblastoma. The CDR3 DNA reads as TGTGCCAGCAGTCAAGCCAAGGGGGCCCTTGAGACCCAGTACTTC. Translation gives CASSQAKGALETQYF.